This TCR beta chain came from a study of blood T cell repertoires in COVID-19. Study-wide context: Both acute and convalescent COVID-19 samples were obtained from the United States, Italy and Spain. The analysed material was cDNA or gDNA that came from T cells, B-cell-depleted T cells, or PBMCs.

Methods used by the authors: The assay estimated nucleated cells by amplifying reference gene primers. Using immunoSEQ multiplex PCR, the repertoire was profiled, and TCRdb retains in-frame clones only, with some absent. That table supplies the V and J calls and clone size; D and trimming were determined from the DNA. Of over 120,000 clones in the sample, 88% were seen once. With 3 bases removed from V and 3 bases from J, the gap between germline ends came to 12 bases. Germline V gene data show CDR1 as SNHLY and CDR2 as FYNNEI. This CDR3 is built from 14 residues. The specimen was peripheral blood. The J gene is TRBJ2-7, the V gene TRBV2, with D possibly TRBD1 on 6 matching bases. This TCR was sampled from a man aged 65-85 years with acute or convalescent COVID-19. The CDR3 is CASSDAQGRYEQYF. In DNA form, the CDR3 reads TGTGCCAGCAGTGATGCACAGGGACGCTACGAGCAGTACTTC.